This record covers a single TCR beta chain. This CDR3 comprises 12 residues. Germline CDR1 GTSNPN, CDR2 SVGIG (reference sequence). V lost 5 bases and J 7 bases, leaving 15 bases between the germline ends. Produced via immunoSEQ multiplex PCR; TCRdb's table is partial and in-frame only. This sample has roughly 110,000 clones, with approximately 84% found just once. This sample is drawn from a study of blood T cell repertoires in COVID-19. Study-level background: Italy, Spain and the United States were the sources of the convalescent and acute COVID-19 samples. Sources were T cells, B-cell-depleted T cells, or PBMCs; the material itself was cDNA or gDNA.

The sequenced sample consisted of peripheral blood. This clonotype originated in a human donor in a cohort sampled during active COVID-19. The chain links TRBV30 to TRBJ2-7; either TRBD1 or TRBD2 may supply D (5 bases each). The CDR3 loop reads CAWGHPGKEQYF. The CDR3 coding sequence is TGTGCCTGGGGACATCCCGGGAAGGAGCAGTACTTC.